The clone carrying this TCR beta chain was detected many times. Its antigen remains unidentified. V was clipped by 3 bases and J by 8 bases, with 17 bases between them. Germline V gene sequence: CDR1 MDHEN, CDR2 SYDVKM. This CDR3 has 15 residues. Assembly of TCR beta libraries relied on iRepertoire HTBI primers together with Arm-PCR of CDR3 regions. Original analysis: In the combined samples, 50 to 75 TRBV and some 14 TRBJ segments were identified. From the multiplex PCR reads, TCRdb called clonotypes with MiXCR, one entry per CDR3 protein. TCRdb, rather than the study authors, made the V and J calls. Among about 310,000 distinct CDR3 sequences listed, 22% were seen once. These data come from a study of regulatory T cells in long-lasting Graves disease. As for time point: persistent/refractory GD, antithyroid drugs over 5 years with positive TRAb. From PBMCs, RNA was extracted and then used to make the TCR library. Diagnosing Graves' disease relied on the American Thyroid Association guidelines.

Study-level points and caveats: Among persistent patients, a larger number of public clonotypes were shared (approximately 3,000) than among newly diagnosed patients (under 1,000). Repertoires from persistent disease leaned toward TRBV28, TRBJ1-2 and TRBJ2-5.

The sequence came from a female donor with Graves disease. This sample comprised peripheral blood mononuclear cells (PBMCs), obtained when the disease was refractory, from a patient treated with antithyroid drugs. The rearrangement joins TRBV28 to TRBJ2-4, with a possible D match to TRBD1 (5 bases). In DNA, the CDR3 is TGTGCCAGCAGTTTTGGTGGGGCCTATCTGGACATTCAGTACTTC. Its translation is CASSFGGAYLDIQYF.